These T cell receptor beta chains were read from a single sample in a study of post-analysis software for immune sequencing data. TCRdb reprocessed the PCR reads via MiXCR and lists one record per CDR3 protein. Seen here are about 540,000 distinct CDR3 sequences, 30% to 40% observed once, and the top ten hold under 7%. The specimen was blood. These receptors were obtained from a girl aged 2 to 17 with multiple sclerosis. Each CDR3 is given with its conserved first and last residue. D genes are given only for firm matches. Some rows mark clone size as missing; the rest say once, few, many or name a class of expanded clone.

CDR3 protein | CDR3 DNA | J gene | clone size | CDR3 length | V gene | D gene
CASSLDIDICDEQYF | TGTGCCAGCAGTTTAGACATCGACATCTGCGACGAGCAGTACTTC | TRBJ2-7 | . | 15 | TRBV27 | .
CSARDRRVSYEQYF | TGCAGTGCTAGGGACAGGAGGGTGAGCTACGAGCAGTACTTC | TRBJ2-7 | many | 14 | TRBV20-1 | .
CASSYGVTSDTQYF | TGTGCCAGCAGTTACGGGGTTACAAGCGACACGCAGTATTTT | TRBJ2-3 | . | 14 | TRBV6-5 | .
CASGPGGRETQFF | TGTGCCAGCGGCCCAGGGGGCAGGGAGACCCAGTTCTTC | TRBJ2-1 | few | 13 | TRBV5-5 | TRBD1
CSVEAENTDTQYF | TGCAGCGTTGAAGCGGAAAACACAGATACGCAGTATTTT | TRBJ2-3 | few | 13 | TRBV29-1 | .
CASSPYPSANTEAFF | TGCGCCAGCAGCCCCTACCCAAGCGCGAACACTGAAGCTTTCTTT | TRBJ1-1 | few | 15 | TRBV5-1 | .
CAISEPGPQETQYF | TGTGCCATCAGTGAGCCAGGGCCCCAAGAGACCCAGTACTTC | TRBJ2-5 | few | 14 | TRBV10-3 | .
CSASSWDRGSHEQFF | TGCAGTGCCAGCTCGTGGGACAGGGGTTCTCATGAGCAGTTCTTC | TRBJ2-1 | few | 15 | TRBV20-1 | TRBD1
CASSLGTGTMNTEAFF | TGCGCCAGCAGCTTGGGGACAGGTACCATGAACACTGAAGCTTTCTTT | TRBJ1-1 | . | 16 | TRBV5-1 | TRBD1
CASSSLPQGPQETQYF | TGCGCCAGCAGCTCCCTCCCACAGGGTCCGCAAGAGACCCAGTACTTC | TRBJ2-5 | . | 16 | TRBV5-1 | .
CASLGEGYGEQFF | TGTGCCAGCTTGGGGGAGGGGTACGGCGAGCAGTTCTTC | TRBJ2-1 | . | 13 | TRBV18 | TRBD2
CASSQDFGPPIEQYF | TGCGCCAGCAGCCAAGATTTCGGCCCACCTATCGAGCAGTACTTC | TRBJ2-7 | few | 15 | TRBV4-1 | .
CTSSRGTSGTQYF | TGTACCAGCAGCCGAGGCACTTCGGGGACCCAGTACTTC | TRBJ2-5 | . | 13 | TRBV5-6 | .
CASSLVSGGYQETQYF | TGTGCCAGCAGTTTAGTTAGCGGGGGGTACCAAGAGACCCAGTACTTC | TRBJ2-5 | many | 16 | TRBV28 | TRBD2
CASSGLSGGLTDTQYF | TGCGCCAGCAGTGGCTTATCGGGGGGGCTGACAGATACGCAGTATTTT | TRBJ2-3 | . | 16 | TRBV10-2 | TRBD2
CSAEASMLSYEQYF | TGCAGTGCTGAGGCTTCCATGTTGAGTTACGAGCAGTACTTC | TRBJ2-7 | . | 14 | TRBV20-1 | .